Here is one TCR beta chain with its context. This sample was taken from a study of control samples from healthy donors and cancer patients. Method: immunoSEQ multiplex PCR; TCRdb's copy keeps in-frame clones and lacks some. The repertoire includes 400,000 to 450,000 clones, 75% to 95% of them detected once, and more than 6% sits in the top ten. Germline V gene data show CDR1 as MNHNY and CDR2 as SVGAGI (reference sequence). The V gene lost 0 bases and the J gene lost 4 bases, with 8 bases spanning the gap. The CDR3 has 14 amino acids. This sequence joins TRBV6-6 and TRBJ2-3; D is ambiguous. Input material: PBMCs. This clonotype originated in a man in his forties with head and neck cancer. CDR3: CASSYSSSADTQYF. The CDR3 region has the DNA TGTGCCAGCAGTTACTCGAGCAGTGCAGATACGCAGTATTTT.